The following is a T cell receptor (beta chain) sequence with its context. Its antigen is currently unknown. The CDR3 consists of 15 residues. Between the trimmed V and J ends, which lost 3 bases and 3 bases, there was a span of 12 bases. CDR1 is MDHEN and CDR2 is SYDVKM in the germline V gene. This entry belongs to a study of cytomegalovirus exposure and HLA in healthy donors. The study, taken as a whole, reports: A later analysis associated 15,000 or so TCR beta sequences with HLA alleles at a 0.05 false discovery rate. The listing of 150 to 200 TCR beta chains classed them as cytomegalovirus-associated. The authors confirmed in vitro that a few CMV-associated chains were specific for CMV antigens.

In the PCR, 60 Vbeta and 13 Jbeta primers were used. Using immunoSEQ multiplex PCR, the repertoire was profiled, and TCRdb retains in-frame clones only, with some absent. Of around 83,000 clones listed, just under 80% are singletons. Specimen: PBMCs. The V gene is TRBV28, the J gene TRBJ1-5, with unresolved D. This clonotype originated in a male donor in good health and CMV-seropositive. The CDR3, as DNA: TGTGCCAGCAGTTTTCCCCGACTCCTCAATCAGCCCCAGCATTTT. Residues: CASSFPRLLNQPQHF. The full variable domain, rest sourced from reference TRBV28 and TRBJ1-5, is DVKVTQSSRYLVKRTGEKVFLECVQDMDHENMFWYRQDPGLGLRLIYFSYDVKMKEKGDIPEGYSVSREKKERFSLILESASTNQTSMYLCASSFPRLLNQPQHFGDGTRLSIL.